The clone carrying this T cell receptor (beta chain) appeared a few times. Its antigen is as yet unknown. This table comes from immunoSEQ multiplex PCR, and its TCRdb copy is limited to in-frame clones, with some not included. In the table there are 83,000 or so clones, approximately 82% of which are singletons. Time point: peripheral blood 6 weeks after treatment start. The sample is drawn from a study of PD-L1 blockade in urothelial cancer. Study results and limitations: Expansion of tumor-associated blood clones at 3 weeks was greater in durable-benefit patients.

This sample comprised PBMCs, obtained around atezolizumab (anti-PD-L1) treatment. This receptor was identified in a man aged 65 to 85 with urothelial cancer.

The CDR3 region is CASSDSRAETQYF. CDR3 nucleotide sequence: TGTGCCAGCAGTGACTCCAGGGCGGAGACCCAGTACTTC. The chain is built from TRBV2 and TRBJ2-5; a possible D gene is TRBD1 (5 bases). Trimming shortened V by 3 bases and J by 5 bases, and 10 bases separated the two germline ends. Germline loops: CDR1 SNHLY, CDR2 FYNNEI. The CDR3 totals 13 residues.